The 13 T cell receptor beta chains below all came from one sample that was sequenced in a study of OX40 agonist ivuxolimab in advanced cancers. Data came from immunoSEQ multiplex PCR; TCRdb stores just in-frame clones and leaves some out. The sample has 100,000 or so clones; around 86% are singletons. Sequences were derived from CD4+ or CD8+ T cells sorted from blood, sampled in a trial of the OX40 agonist ivuxolimab. The receptors here all came from an adult with an advanced solid tumor such as melanoma, head and neck, liver or kidney cancer.

This clone was picked up one time. The chain links TRBV5-8 to TRBJ1-1; D remains ambiguous. V dropped 0 bases and J dropped 3 bases, with 12 bases sitting between them. Germline V gene lookup returns CDR1 SGHTS and CDR2 YDEGEE. The CDR3 runs 15 residues. As DNA, the CDR3 is TGTGCCAGCAGCTTGGATTTTCGGGTGTACACTGAAGCTTTCTTT. Translated, it gives CASSLDFRVYTEAFF.

This chain links TRBV5-1 with TRBJ2-3; D is possibly TRBD2 (6 bases). The CDR3 length is 15 residues. Trimming stripped 1 base from V and 4 bases from J, with 13 bases between. Germline V lookup: CDR1 SGHRS, CDR2 YFSETQ. The chain's CDR3 is CASSLSPLASDTQYF. DNA for the CDR3: TGCGCCAGCAGCTTGAGCCCCCTAGCGTCAGATACGCAGTATTTT.

This clone came up once. The CDR3 DNA follows: TGTGCCAGCGGAAAAGTGGACAGTTCCCCCTACGAGCAGTACTTC. Amino acid sequence: CASGKVDSSPYEQYF. The chain recombines TRBV5-4 with TRBJ2-7; possible D gene TRBD1, 6 bases. The V end lost 7 bases, the J end lost 2 bases, and 19 bases lay between the germline ends. The germline V gene has CDR1 SGHNT and CDR2 YYREEE (reference sequence). CDR3 size: 15 residues.

The chain recombines TRBV7-2 with TRBJ2-3; 12 nucleotides agree with TRBD2. The length of the CDR3 is 19 residues. The germline V gene encodes CDR1 SGHTA and CDR2 FQGNSA. J gave up 3 bases and V 5 bases, and 15 bases lay outside the gene matches. The CDR3 sequence is CASSIGASGGALSTDTQYF. CDR3 in DNA: TGTGCCAGCAGCATAGGGGCTAGCGGGGGGGCCTTGAGTACAGATACGCAGTATTTT.

A single count supports this clone. One end of the junction varies from germline; a read error may be responsible. The genes are TRBV30 and TRBJ2-7; 12 bases map to TRBD1. The V gene's germline CDR1 is GTSNPN and CDR2 SVGIG (reference sequence). The CDR3 runs to 14 residues. The CDR3 region is CAWSVTRDRGLRDF. CDR3 nucleotides: TGTGCCTGGAGCGTTACTCGGGACAGGGGGCTAAGGGACTTC.

The chain is built from TRBV2 and TRBJ1-1; no reliable D call. V lost 1 base to trimming and J lost 7 bases, with 13 bases between them. The CDR3 spans 14 residues. The germline V gene encodes CDR1 SNHLY and CDR2 FYNNEI. The CDR3 DNA reads as TGTGCCAGCAGTGAAGATGTGTCGAGCTATGAAGCTTTCTTT. Translated, it gives CASSEDVSSYEAFF. Full variable domain (rest looked up from reference TRBV2 and TRBJ1-1): EPEVTQTPSHQVTQMGQEVILRCVPISNHLYFYWYRQILGQKVEFLVSFYNNEISEKSEIFDDQFSVERPDGSNFTLKIRSTKLEDSAMYFCASSEDVSSYEAFFGQGTRLTVV.

This rearrangement joins TRBV19 to TRBJ2-3; D not resolved. V lost 4 bases and J lost 2, with 4 bases in between. The CDR3 contains 12 residues. The germline CDR1 and CDR2 sequences are LNHDA and SQIVND (reference sequence). DNA of the CDR3: TGTGCCAGTAGTACCACCACAGATACGCAGTATTTT. Its protein product is CASSTTTDTQYF.

This sequence joins TRBV6-5 and TRBJ2-5, with D unresolved. The V and J ends lost 7 bases and 4 bases respectively, with 16 bases between them. Germline loops: CDR1 MNHEY, CDR2 SVGAGI. This CDR3 region has 14 residues. As DNA, the CDR3 is TGTGCCAGCACCCGATTTGGCCCTGGAGAGACCCAGTACTTC. It codes for CASTRFGPGETQYF.

As to this clone: At the DNA level, this CDR3 is encoded by other sequences in the same sample as well. The rearrangement joins TRBV18 to TRBJ1-4; 9 nucleotides match TRBD1. Unmatched junction bases numbered 8, after V lost 5 bases and J lost 10 bases. The CDR3 has 14 residues. Per germline, CDR1 KGHSH and CDR2 LQKENI. In nucleotides, the CDR3 is TGTGCCAGCTCAGAGGGACAGGGTGTCGGAAAACTGTTTTTT. Protein product: CASSEGQGVGKLFF.

The rearrangement joins TRBV2 to TRBJ1-1; tentatively, D is TRBD1 (5 bases). Trimming pared 2 bases from V and 6 bases from J, leaving 10 bases between. Germline V gene lookup returns CDR1 SNHLY and CDR2 FYNNEI. The CDR3 spans 13 residues. CDR3 nucleotide sequence: TGTGCCAGCAGTGAACGGCAGGGCGCTGAAGCTTTCTTT. Translated: CASSERQGAEAFF.

The rearrangement uses TRBV6-1 and TRBJ2-1; the D is unclear. V was clipped by 1 base and J by 8 bases, with 15 bases between them. In germline, CDR1 is MNHNS, CDR2 SASEGT. The CDR3 consists of 15 residues. Here the CDR3 reads CASSEVAYRADEQFF. DNA for the CDR3: TGTGCCAGCAGTGAAGTTGCCTACCGGGCCGATGAGCAGTTCTTC.

V and J are TRBV7-9 and TRBJ1-1; D gene uncertain. CDR3 length: 12 amino acids. V lost 2 bases and J 5 bases, leaving 6 bases between the germline ends. Per the germline V gene, CDR1 is SEHNR and CDR2 is FQNEAQ (reference sequence). The CDR3 reads CASSLMGTEAFF. As DNA, the CDR3 is TGTGCCAGCAGCTTAATGGGGACTGAAGCTTTCTTT.

The count of this clone is one. This chain links TRBV5-6 with TRBJ1-1; D is ambiguous. V lost 2 bases to trimming and J lost 10 bases, with 21 bases between them. The germline gives CDR1 SGHDT, CDR2 YYEEEE. This CDR3 contains 15 residues. In DNA form, the CDR3 reads TGTGCCAGCAGCTTCCGAGGAGGACTGGGTAAGGGAGCTTTCTTT. This translates into CASSFRGGLGKGAFF.